These 26 T cell receptor beta chains originate from one sample sequenced in a study of PD-1 blockade in classical Hodgkin lymphoma (dated by TCRdb to the early 2020s). The time point label, as the study defines it: cycle 2 day 1 (C2D1) of nivolumab. Every trial patient had relapsed after autologous stem cell transplantation, and cohorts A, B and C differed in prior brentuximab vedotin exposure. The protocol used for the library was the immunoSEQ multiplex PCR assay. TCRdb limited this immuneACCESS table to in-frame rearrangements with V and J called. A share of clones is missing; checked studies link under half to unresolved V genes, and the rest is unexplained. The sample yields 35,000 to 45,000 clones; roughly two thirds were counted once. The biggest ten clones account for 11% to 15% of the sample. Sample: peripheral blood mononuclear cells (PBMCs), taken before the second cycle of nivolumab. These receptors all come from a human donor with classical Hodgkin lymphoma.

This clone was seen only a few times. The rearrangement links TRBV19 to TRBJ1-2, with D perhaps matching TRBD1 (6 bases). Trimming removed 9 bases at V and 3 bases at J, with 23 bases between. Germline V gives CDR1 LNHDA, CDR2 SQIVND (reference sequence). This CDR3 spans 16 amino acids. CDR3 coding DNA: TGTGCCAGCAGTGGACAGTGGGGCGATTCGGACTATGGCTACACCTTC. Protein sequence: CASSGQWGDSDYGYTF.

V and J are TRBV12-2 and TRBJ2-7; the table's D call, TRBD1, has no DNA check behind it. TRBV12-2 is a known pseudogene. This CDR3 contains 16 residues. DNA for the CDR3: TGTGCAAGTCGCTTTCGGGACAGGAGGGCCCCGTACGAGCAGTACTTC. The encoded protein is CASRFRDRRAPYEQYF.

The chain has TRBV5-6 and TRBJ1-1; D gene ambiguous. This CDR3 is built from 12 residues. CDR1 is SGHDT and CDR2 is YYEEEE in the germline V gene. Trimming removed 1 base from V and 11 bases from J, with 12 bases in between. This chain's CDR3 is CASSLRPDGAFF. The CDR3 region has the DNA TGTGCCAGCAGCTTGCGGCCGGACGGGGCTTTCTTT.

This clone appeared a single time. This rearrangement joins TRBV14 to TRBJ2-3; maybe TRBD1 (7 bases). This CDR3 comprises 17 residues. The germline V gene has CDR1 SGHDN and CDR2 FVKESK. Trimming removed 1 base at V and 3 bases at J, with 17 bases between. Here the CDR3 DNA reads TGTGCCAGCAGCCAAGGGAGGTCAGGGGGGAGGACAGATACGCAGTATTTT. Residues: CASSQGRSGGRTDTQYF. The variable domain in full, with the rest retrieved from reference TRBV14 and TRBJ2-3, is EAGVTQFPSHSVIEKGQTVTLRCDPISGHDNLYWYRRVMGKEIKFLLHFVKESKQDESGMPNNRFLAERTGGTYSTLKVQPAELEDSGVYFCASSQGRSGGRTDTQYFGPGTRLTVL.

J is TRBJ2-2 and V is TRBV4-3; 12 nucleotides agree with TRBD2. Germline CDR1 is LGHNA and CDR2 is YSLEER. Trimming took 0 bases from V and 2 from J; bases not matched to a gene: 4. The CDR3 is 18 amino acids. The DNA of the CDR3 is TGCGCCAGCAGCCAAGATTCGACTAGCGGGAGTAACACCGGGGAGCTGTTTTTT. It encodes CASSQDSTSGSNTGELFF.

This clone has only a few counts. The J gene is TRBJ1-3, the V gene TRBV6-5; 9 nucleotides agree with TRBD1. The V segment lost 6 bases and the J segment 4 bases; nucleotides outside the gene matches: 7. The CDR3 is made up of 15 amino acids. From germline, CDR1 is MNHEY and CDR2 SVGAGI. The CDR3 here is CASRGLDRGGNTIYF. Written as DNA, the CDR3 is TGTGCCAGCAGGGGGTTGGACAGGGGAGGAAACACCATATATTTT.

The chain combines TRBV7-8 with TRBJ1-3; D gene unclear. Germline loops: CDR1 SGHVS, CDR2 FQNEAQ. This CDR3 spans 13 amino acids. The ends were cut back, 6 bases at V and 2 bases at J, with 8 bases in the middle. The CDR3 nucleotides are TGTGCCAGCAGGCCTGGGGCTGGAAACACCATATATTTT. Its protein is CASRPGAGNTIYF. The whole variable domain, remainder taken from reference TRBV7-8 and TRBJ1-3, is GAGVSQSPRYKVAKRGQDVALRCDPISGHVSLFWYQQALGQGPEFLTYFQNEAQLDKSGLPSDRFFAERPEGSVSTLKIQRTQQEDSAVYLCASRPGAGNTIYFGEGSWLTVV.

The chain carries TRBV7-2 and TRBJ2-5; 10 nucleotides align to TRBD2. This CDR3 is 16 amino acids long. Germline V gene lookup returns CDR1 SGHTA and CDR2 FQGNSA. Trimming removed 4 bases from V and 6 bases from J; junction bases left unmatched: 11. CDR3 sequence reads: CASSSRVLAGAQTQYF. Here the CDR3 DNA reads TGTGCCAGCAGCTCGAGGGTCCTAGCGGGGGCCCAGACCCAGTACTTC.

The chain links TRBV7-8 to TRBJ1-4; the D is unclear. The V and J ends lost 1 base and 7 bases respectively, with 7 bases between them. The CDR3 is made up of 13 amino acids. Germline V lookup: CDR1 SGHVS, CDR2 FQNEAQ. CDR3 sequence: CASSLGIGEKLFF. The CDR3 DNA sequence: TGTGCCAGCAGCTTAGGAATAGGTGAAAAACTGTTTTTT.

The rearrangement uses TRBV27 and TRBJ1-1; possibly TRBD1 for D (6 bases). The CDR3 sequence is 14 residues long. CDR1 is MNHEY and CDR2 is SMNVEV in the germline V gene (reference sequence). V was clipped by 3 bases and J by 1 base, with 9 bases between them. This chain's CDR3 is CASSFYRANTEAFF. CDR3 coding DNA: TGTGCCAGCAGTTTCTACAGGGCGAACACTGAAGCTTTCTTT.

The chain combines TRBV4-3 with TRBJ1-4; TRBD1 matches at 8 bases. J lost 8 bases, V lost 5 bases, and 10 bases had no gene match. Germline CDR1 reads LGHNA; CDR2 reads YSLEER. This CDR3 spans 15 amino acids. This CDR3 is CASSKGDRLGEKLFF. DNA for the CDR3: TGCGCCAGCAGCAAGGGGGACAGGTTGGGCGAAAAACTGTTTTTT.

This clone was detected only a few times. Written as DNA, the CDR3 is TGTGCCAGCAGCTTGGATCTAGCGGGGGGTGCAGATACGCAGTATTTT. It is translated as CASSLDLAGGADTQYF. The chain uses TRBV5-4 and TRBJ2-3, with 11 bases that match TRBD2. V lost 0 bases to trimming and J lost 4 bases; unmatched junction nucleotides: 4. Looked up from germline, CDR1 is SGHNT and CDR2 is YYREEE (reference sequence). This CDR3 is built from 16 residues.

The table lists this clone with many counts. This chain links TRBV5-6 with TRBJ1-3, with D uncertain. Germline V lookup: CDR1 SGHDT, CDR2 YYEEEE. This CDR3 comprises 13 residues. Between the trimmed V and J ends, which lost 1 base and 2 bases, there was a span of 4 bases. DNA for the CDR3: TGTGCCAGCAGCTTGTACACTGGAAACACCATATATTTT. Its translation: CASSLYTGNTIYF.

This clone was recorded a few times. The V and J genes are TRBV28 and TRBJ1-5, with TRBD1 as a possible D gene (6 bases). With 6 bases removed from V and 7 bases from J, the gap between germline ends came to 19 bases. Germline V gives CDR1 MDHEN, CDR2 SYDVKM. This CDR3 spans 15 amino acids. The CDR3 DNA reads TGTGCCAGCAGGAGGGACATGACCTACCCCCAGCCCCAGCATTTT. Protein product: CASRRDMTYPQPQHF.

The chain combines TRBV5-4 with TRBJ1-2, with 10 bases that match TRBD1. Germline CDR1 reads SGHNT; CDR2 reads YYREEE (reference sequence). With V trimmed by 4 bases and J by 2 bases, 5 bases remained unmatched. This CDR3 comprises 15 residues. CDR3 in DNA: TGTGCCAGCAGCCCGGACAGGGGGGGGAACTATGGCTACACCTTC. This codes for CASSPDRGGNYGYTF. The variable domain in full, with the rest retrieved from reference TRBV5-4 and TRBJ1-2, is ETGVTQSPTHLIKTRGQQVTLRCSSQSGHNTVSWYQQALGQGPQFIFQYYREEENGRGNFPPRFSGLQFPNYSSELNVNALELDDSALYLCASSPDRGGNYGYTFGSGTRLTVV.

CDR3 protein: CAWSVDRGGLANNSPLHF. CDR3 in DNA: TGTGCCTGGAGTGTAGACAGGGGGGGCTTGGCTAATAATTCACCCCTCCACTTT. This rearrangement joins TRBV30 to TRBJ1-6; 9 bases line up with TRBD1. V trimming: 0 bases; J trimming: 5 bases; junction bases outside the gene matches: 11. CDR3 length: 18 residues. Per the germline V gene, CDR1 is GTSNPN and CDR2 is SVGIG (reference sequence).

V usage is TRBV29-1 and J usage is TRBJ2-7; perhaps D is TRBD1 or TRBD2 (5 bases each). Trimming shortened V by 7 bases and J by 0 bases, and 10 bases separated the two germline ends. CDR1 is SQVTM, CDR2 ANQGSEA, per germline. The length of the CDR3 is 12 residues. CDR3 bases: TGCAGCGCGGGACGGAGCTCCTACGAGCAGTACTTC. Its translation is CSAGRSSYEQYF.

By share, this clone counts as medium-sized. The rearrangement uses TRBV5-8 and TRBJ1-1; D uncertain. Trimming took off 1 base at V and 0 bases at J, with 10 bases between the two ends. CDR3 length equals 15 residues. Germline V CDR1 and CDR2: SGHTS, YDEGEE. In nucleotides, the CDR3 is TGTGCCAGCAGCTTGTCCTCGGGCTTGAACACTGAAGCTTTCTTT. It yields the protein CASSLSSGLNTEAFF.

CDR3 amino acids: CASSTGTVPSEQYF. In DNA form, the CDR3 reads TGTGCCAGCAGTACCGGGACAGTCCCAAGCGAGCAGTACTTC. V and J are TRBV28 and TRBJ2-7, with 7 bases aligning to TRBD1. The trim removed 5 bases at V and 6 bases at J, leaving 10 bases unmatched. Germline assignment: CDR1 MDHEN and CDR2 SYDVKM. This CDR3 comprises 14 residues.

The genes are TRBV6-5 and TRBJ1-5, with D unclear. The CDR3 runs 13 residues. Germline V CDR1 and CDR2: MNHEY, SVGAGI. V lost 2 bases and J 7 bases, leaving 9 bases between the germline ends. In DNA form, the CDR3 reads TGTGCCAGCAGTTACGAAGGACGCCAGCCCCAGCATTTT. Its translation is CASSYEGRQPQHF.

This chain joins TRBV7-2 and TRBJ2-1; no definite D call. The V end lost 1 base, the J end lost 0 bases, and 10 bases lay between the germline ends. Germline V gives CDR1 SGHTA, CDR2 FQGNSA. The CDR3 length is 16 residues. CDR3 sequence: CASSLGLSSSYNEQFF. The CDR3 DNA reads as TGTGCCAGCAGCTTAGGTCTATCGAGCTCCTACAATGAGCAGTTCTTC.

This chain connects TRBV15 to TRBJ1-2; 9 bases fit TRBD1. The CDR3 sequence is 15 residues long. J was trimmed by 4 bases and V by 1 base; bases with no gene match: 4. The germline gives CDR1 LNHNV, CDR2 YYDKDF (reference sequence). In nucleotides, the CDR3 is TGTGCCACCAGCAGAGGACAGGGGGTTTTCTATGGCTACACCTTC. Residues: CATSRGQGVFYGYTF.

The rearrangement links TRBV28 to TRBJ1-4, with 9 bases fitting TRBD1. V lost 8 bases and J lost 4; bases outside the gene matches: 5. This CDR3 is 14 amino acids long. Germline lookup yields CDR1 MDHEN and CDR2 SYDVKM. CDR3 nucleotides: TGTGCCAGCGGGACAGGGCTTCTTAATGAAAAACTGTTTTTT. Translating gives CASGTGLLNEKLFF.

The sample holds a few counts of this clone. Here the CDR3 reads CASRFREEAFF. In DNA form, the CDR3 reads TGTGCCAGCAGATTCAGGGAGGAAGCTTTCTTT. The gene calls are TRBV27 and TRBJ1-1; D perhaps matches TRBD1 (5 bases). Trimming removed 6 bases from V and 8 bases from J, with 10 bases in between. The CDR3 loop spans 11 amino acids. The germline V gene encodes CDR1 MNHEY and CDR2 SMNVEV (reference sequence).

This rearrangement joins TRBV7-6 to TRBJ2-5; TRBD2 matches at 12 bases. The germline V gene encodes CDR1 SGHVS and CDR2 FNYEAQ. V was pared by 6 bases and J by 4 bases, with 6 bases of the junction left unmatched. This CDR3 is 15 amino acids long. The CDR3 protein is CASSSSGGAGETQYF. The CDR3 DNA reads as TGTGCCAGCAGTTCTAGCGGGGGGGCGGGAGAGACCCAGTACTTC.

This clone was observed a handful of times. The CDR3 DNA sequence: TGTGCCTGGAGTGCTGACCCCCGGGACCTGTCCTACGAGCAGTACTTC. It specifies CAWSADPRDLSYEQYF. V gene TRBV30 combines with J gene TRBJ2-7; D may correspond to TRBD1 or TRBD2 (5 bases each). The CDR3 runs 16 residues. CDR1 GTSNPN and CDR2 SVGIG come from the germline V gene (reference sequence). Trimming shortened V by 1 base and J by 1 base, and 17 bases separated the two germline ends.